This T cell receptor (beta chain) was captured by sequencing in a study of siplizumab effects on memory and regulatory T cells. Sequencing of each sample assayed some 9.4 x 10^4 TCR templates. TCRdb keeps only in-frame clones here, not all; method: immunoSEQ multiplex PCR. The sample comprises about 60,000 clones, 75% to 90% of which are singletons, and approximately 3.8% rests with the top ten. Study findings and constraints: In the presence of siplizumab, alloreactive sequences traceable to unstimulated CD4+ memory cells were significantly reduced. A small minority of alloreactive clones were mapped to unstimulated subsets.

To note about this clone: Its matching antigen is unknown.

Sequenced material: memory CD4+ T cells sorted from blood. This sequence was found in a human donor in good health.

CDR3 region: CASSPSGKYNEQFF. The CDR3 DNA reads TGCGCCAGCAGCCCATCGGGGAAGTACAATGAGCAGTTCTTC. The genes are TRBV10-1 and TRBJ2-1; tentatively, D is TRBD2 (5 bases). This CDR3 has 14 amino acids. Germline V gene sequence: CDR1 WNHNN, CDR2 SYGVQD (reference sequence). V shed 6 bases and J shed 4 bases, with 13 bases lying between them.